What follows is one TCR beta chain and its context. Antigen specificity is unknown. This specimen comes from a study of stem cell transplantation in POMP-related autoinflammatory disease. Findings and limits, study-wide: In PRAID patients, the number of distinct TRB V-J gene pairings was restricted. PRAID patients trended toward lower TRB diversity and higher clonality in all analyzed T-cell subsets.

Trimming removed 2 bases at V and 6 bases at J, with 11 bases between. This CDR3 has 14 amino acids. Germline CDR1 is SGHNT and CDR2 is YYREEE (reference sequence). PRAID featured prominent immunodeficiency. The method was immunoSEQ multiplex PCR; TCRdb's version includes in-frame clones alone and lacks a portion of them. The sample lists around 10,000 clones; roughly 77% were seen once. The receptor comes from a human patient with POMP-related autoinflammation and immune dysregulation (PRAID). Some T cells may be provided by the graft donor. The rearrangement uses TRBV5-4 and TRBJ1-4; D is perhaps TRBD1 (6 bases). The specimen was CD4+ T cells from PBMCs, collected after stem cell transplantation. This chain's CDR3 is CASSLGGAHEKLFF. The CDR3 DNA reads TGTGCCAGCAGCTTAGGGGGGGCTCATGAAAAACTGTTTTTT.